Below are 30 T cell receptor beta chains sequenced from a single sample in a study of T cell responses to AZD1222 COVID-19 vaccine. Measured with immunoSEQ multiplex PCR; TCRdb has only the in-frame clones, and not every one. Seen here are 54,000 or so clones, roughly 90% observed once, and the top ten hold roughly 2%. Here the sequenced sample was peripheral blood, taken on day 0 of AZD1222 vaccination. The origin of the receptors is an adult in good health.

J is TRBJ2-7 and V is TRBV9; no firm D call. Germline V gene sequence: CDR1 SGDLS, CDR2 YYNGEE. Trimming removed 4 bases from V and 7 bases from J, with 15 bases in between. The CDR3 covers 13 residues. CDR3: CASSPDLSGEQYF. CDR3 bases: TGTGCCAGCAGCCCAGATTTGTCTGGGGAGCAGTACTTC. Combining the CDR3 with reference TRBV9 and TRBJ2-7 gives the whole variable domain DSGVTQTPKHLITATGQRVTLRCSPRSGDLSVYWYQQSLDQGLQFLIQYYNGEERAKGNILERFSAQQFPDLHSELNLSSLELGDSALYFCASSPDLSGEQYFGPGTRLTVT.

This chain connects TRBV28 to TRBJ1-2; no reliable D call. With 2 bases removed from V and 2 bases from J, the gap between germline ends came to 0 bases. The CDR3 is 11 amino acids. Looked up from germline, CDR1 is MDHEN and CDR2 is SYDVKM. CDR3 region: CASSLNYGYTF. CDR3 DNA: TGTGCCAGCAGTTTAAACTATGGCTACACCTTC.

The V and J genes are TRBV5-1 and TRBJ2-7; possibly TRBD2 for D (6 bases). Per germline, CDR1 SGHRS and CDR2 YFSETQ. V was pared by 5 bases and J by 6 bases, with 15 bases between. The CDR3 runs to 13 residues. The CDR3 coding sequence is TGCGCCAGCAGTTGGAGGGAAGAGGGCGAGCAGTACTTC. This translates into CASSWREEGEQYF.

The chain employs TRBV28 and TRBJ2-2; 11 bases line up with TRBD2. V trimming: 6 bases; J trimming: 6 bases; junction bases outside the gene matches: 9. Germline V lookup: CDR1 MDHEN, CDR2 SYDVKM. The CDR3 sequence is 16 residues long. CDR3 coding DNA: TGTGCCAGCAGCTACAGACTAGCGGGAAGCTCCGGGGAGCTGTTTTTT. Its translation: CASSYRLAGSSGELFF.

V usage is TRBV6-5 and J usage is TRBJ1-1; maybe TRBD1 (5 bases). The ends were cut back, 11 bases at V and 8 bases at J, with 15 bases in the middle. Germline assignment: CDR1 MNHEY and CDR2 SVGAGI. CDR3 size: 11 residues. Here the CDR3 DNA reads TGTGCCCTGATCTGGGGGATGGAAGCTTTCTTT. It is translated as CALIWGMEAFF.

This clone was found a few times. The same CDR3 can be traced to other DNA sequences in this sample. This chain joins TRBV2 and TRBJ2-1; possibly TRBD2 for D (6 bases). The CDR3 covers 14 residues. Per germline, CDR1 SNHLY and CDR2 FYNNEI. V lost 6 bases and J lost 1, with 10 bases in between. In DNA, the CDR3 is TGTGCCAGCAGCCGGGACTCGTCCTACAATGAGCAGTTCTTC. It translates to CASSRDSSYNEQFF.

The V gene is TRBV12-5, the J gene TRBJ1-1; D is unclear. The CDR3 has 13 amino acids. Between the trimmed V and J ends, which lost 7 bases and 1 base, there was a span of 10 bases. Germline V gives CDR1 LGHNT, CDR2 FRNRAP. CDR3 DNA sequence: TGTGCTAGTGCTAAGACACCGAACACTGAAGCTTTCTTT. Its translation is CASAKTPNTEAFF.

This clone appeared once. The V call is TRBV5-1, the J call TRBJ2-2, with TRBD1 matching 7 bases. V dropped 7 bases and J dropped 3; count of bases not matched to a gene: 15. This CDR3 has 17 amino acids. Germline V gene sequence: CDR1 SGHRS, CDR2 YFSETQ. Here the CDR3 DNA reads TGCGCCAGCGCTTCACCCCAGGACAGGCATGACACCGGGGAGCTGTTTTTT. This gives the protein CASASPQDRHDTGELFF.

This chain connects TRBV28 to TRBJ2-3; tentatively, D is TRBD1 (7 bases). This CDR3 is built from 12 residues. From germline, CDR1 is MDHEN and CDR2 SYDVKM. Trimming took off 7 bases at V and 6 bases at J, with 11 bases between the two ends. CDR3 bases: TGTGCCAGCAACCCAGGGGGGGATACGCAGTATTTT. Its protein is CASNPGGDTQYF.

The chain uses TRBV6-5 and TRBJ2-1; D might be TRBD1 (6 bases). The CDR3 runs 13 residues. The ends were cut back, 6 bases at V and 9 bases at J, with 15 bases in the middle. Germline V gene sequence: CDR1 MNHEY, CDR2 SVGAGI. CDR3 sequence: CASRGDRTGEQFF. The CDR3 region has the DNA TGTGCCAGCAGGGGAGACAGGACTGGTGAGCAGTTCTTC.

V usage is TRBV19 and J usage is TRBJ1-5, with 7 positions matching TRBD1. V shed 6 bases and J 6 bases; nucleotides not matched to a gene: 5. Germline V gene lookup returns CDR1 LNHDA and CDR2 SQIVND (reference sequence). CDR3 length: 13 amino acids. The CDR3 spells CASRLDRSQPQHF. The CDR3, as DNA: TGTGCCAGTAGGTTGGACAGGTCTCAGCCCCAGCATTTT.

The gene calls are TRBV5-1 and TRBJ2-3; 7 positions match TRBD2. Germline CDR1 SGHRS, CDR2 YFSETQ. The CDR3 contains 16 residues. Germline trimming cut 0 bases from V and 3 bases from J; bases unmatched to any gene: 7. CDR3 coding DNA: TGCGCCAGCAGCTTGGTAGGACTAGGAGGGACAGATACGCAGTATTTT. Amino acids: CASSLVGLGGTDTQYF.

On this clone itself: An end of the junction does not agree with germline; a read error may underlie this. V is TRBV20-1 and J is TRBJ2-1; tentative D call: TRBD2 (5 bases). The CDR3 length is 10 residues. Germline CDR1 is DFQATT and CDR2 is SNEGSKA (reference sequence). The CDR3 bases are TGCAGTGCAACGGACTTAGTGTTGATCTTC. Its translation is CSATDLVLIF.

The chain has TRBV6-4 and TRBJ2-1; 9 positions match TRBD1. Trimming at V came to 6 bases and at J to 5 bases, leaving 5 bases not matched to a gene. Germline values: CDR1 MRHNA, CDR2 SNTAGT. CDR3 size: 14 residues. This CDR3 reads CASSIWTGDNEQFF. CDR3 bases: TGTGCCAGCAGCATTTGGACAGGGGACAATGAGCAGTTCTTC.

The chain links TRBV7-8 to TRBJ2-4; D ambiguous. CDR1 and CDR2 from the germline V gene are SGHVS and FQNEAQ. The CDR3 spans 12 residues. The germline V and J ends were trimmed by 5 bases and 4 bases, with 6 bases remaining between them. The CDR3 spells CASSPLKNIQYF. CDR3 sequence (DNA): TGTGCCAGCAGCCCCTTGAAAAACATTCAGTACTTC.

This chain joins TRBV25-1 and TRBJ2-4, with TRBD1 as a possible D gene (6 bases). Germline values: CDR1 MGHDK, CDR2 SYGVNS. V dropped 5 bases and J dropped 4 bases, with 18 bases sitting between them. The CDR3 is made up of 16 amino acids. CDR3 bases: TGTGCCAGCAGTCCTCGGGACATCGAGGGGAAAAACATTCAGTACTTC. Translation: CASSPRDIEGKNIQYF.

The V call is TRBV29-1, the J call TRBJ2-7; 10 bases agree with TRBD1. V trimming: 1 base; J trimming: 2 bases; junction bases outside the gene matches: 2. CDR1 SQVTM and CDR2 ANQGSEA come from the germline V gene. The CDR3 extends over 14 amino acids. The CDR3 nucleotides are TGCAGCGTTGAAGGACAGGGGGCAACCTACGAGCAGTACTTC. This gives the protein CSVEGQGATYEQYF.

The rearrangement joins TRBV7-9 to TRBJ2-7; no clear D gene. This CDR3 is built from 16 residues. Germline CDR1 is SEHNR and CDR2 is FQNEAQ (reference sequence). V shed 1 base and J shed 6 bases, with 19 bases lying between them. As DNA, the CDR3 is TGTGCCAGCAGCTTAGAGGCGGCAGGCTCCCTTTCCGAGCAGTACTTC. It is translated as CASSLEAAGSLSEQYF.

V usage is TRBV6-5 and J usage is TRBJ2-2; possibly TRBD2 for D (5 bases). The V gene lost 4 bases and the J gene lost 4 bases, with 10 bases spanning the gap. The CDR3 has 14 residues. Germline CDR1 reads MNHEY; CDR2 reads SVGAGI. The CDR3 coding sequence is TGTGCCAGCAGTTCGCGGGCCCGCACCGGGGAGCTGTTTTTT. This translates into CASSSRARTGELFF.

The V call is TRBV20-1, the J call TRBJ2-5; D gene ambiguous. This CDR3 is 10 amino acids long. From germline, CDR1 is DFQATT and CDR2 SNEGSKA (reference sequence). V was cut by 0 bases and J by 9 bases, with 5 bases left in between. This CDR3 is CSARDPPQYF. The DNA for the CDR3 is TGCAGTGCTAGAGATCCCCCCCAGTACTTC.

The chain couples TRBV7-9 to TRBJ2-7; D call uncertain. Germline V gene sequence: CDR1 SEHNR, CDR2 FQNEAQ (reference sequence). The V end was cut by 1 base, the J end by 2 bases, with 9 bases between. The CDR3 has 14 residues. The DNA of the CDR3 is TGTGCCAGCAGCTTAGGAGATGGGACCTACGAGCAGTACTTC. It codes for CASSLGDGTYEQYF. Variable domain in full (rest from reference TRBV7-9 and TRBJ2-7): DTGVSQNPRHKITKRGQNVTFRCDPISEHNRLYWYRQTLGQGPEFLTYFQNEAQLEKSRLLSDRFSAERPKGSFSTLEIQRTEQGDSAMYLCASSLGDGTYEQYFGPGTRLTVT.

This rearrangement joins TRBV6-5 to TRBJ1-4; TRBD1 agrees at 8 bases. CDR3 size: 15 residues. CDR1 is MNHEY, CDR2 SVGAGI, per germline. V dropped 2 bases and J dropped 3; count of bases not matched to a gene: 2. In DNA, the CDR3 is TGTGCCAGCAGTTACCAGGGGGCAGCTAATGAAAAACTGTTTTTT. Translation: CASSYQGAANEKLFF.

The V call is TRBV7-9, the J call TRBJ2-3; the D gene could be TRBD1 or TRBD2 (5 bases each). With 8 bases removed from V and 2 bases from J, the gap between germline ends came to 8 bases. CDR3 length: 12 amino acids. CDR1 and CDR2 (germline): SEHNR, FQNEAQ (reference sequence). The CDR3 DNA reads TGTGCCAGCGGGGGATACACAGATACGCAGTATTTT. This translates into CASGGYTDTQYF.

This chain joins TRBV19 and TRBJ1-1, with 8 nucleotides matching TRBD1. The CDR3 covers 14 residues. Germline CDR1 is LNHDA and CDR2 is SQIVND (reference sequence). V lost 4 bases, J lost 4 bases, and 5 bases stayed unmatched. The CDR3 protein is CASSTTGVGTEAFF. CDR3 nucleotide sequence: TGTGCCAGTAGTACGACAGGGGTGGGCACTGAAGCTTTCTTT.

The rearrangement uses TRBV28 and TRBJ1-5; TRBD1 might be the D (5 bases). The CDR3 totals 18 residues. V gave up 3 bases and J gave up 1 base, with 19 bases separating them. Germline values: CDR1 MDHEN, CDR2 SYDVKM. The CDR3 here is CASSFVRSRAGSNQPQHF. CDR3 nucleotide sequence: TGTGCCAGCAGTTTTGTCAGGAGCCGAGCAGGGAGCAATCAGCCCCAGCATTTT.

The chain couples TRBV11-3 to TRBJ2-1; D is perhaps TRBD2 (6 bases). Germline values: CDR1 SGHNT, CDR2 YENEEA. V gave up 1 base and J gave up 8 bases, with 12 bases separating them. CDR3 length: 14 residues. The CDR3 protein is CASSLGPSVYEQFF. The CDR3 DNA reads TGTGCCAGCAGCTTAGGACCTAGCGTTTATGAGCAGTTCTTC.

This chain connects TRBV12-3 or TRBV12-4 to TRBJ1-2; unclear D gene. The CDR3 runs to 13 residues. The ends were cut back, 5 bases at V and 4 bases at J, with 11 bases in the middle. This CDR3 reads CASSVGLTYGYTF. CDR3 coding DNA: TGTGCCAGCAGTGTCGGACTGACCTATGGCTACACCTTC.

V and J are TRBV5-1 and TRBJ2-1; perhaps TRBD2 as D (5 bases). Trimming stripped 0 bases from V and 8 bases from J, with 12 bases between. The CDR3 contains 14 residues. Germline CDR1 SGHRS, CDR2 YFSETQ. The CDR3 nucleotides are TGCGCCAGCAGCTTGGTAGACTATCGGGATGAGCAGTTCTTC. It translates to CASSLVDYRDEQFF.

The chain recombines TRBV19 with TRBJ2-7; 7 nucleotides agree with TRBD2. V lost 5 bases and J lost 2; bases outside the gene matches: 9. CDR1 is LNHDA, CDR2 SQIVND, per germline (reference sequence). The CDR3 consists of 15 residues. In DNA form, the CDR3 reads TGTGCCAGTAGTCCTAGGGCGGGGGACCCCTACGAGCAGTACTTC. Translated: CASSPRAGDPYEQYF. The full variable domain, its missing parts supplied by reference TRBV19 and TRBJ2-7, is DGGITQSPKYLFRKEGQNVTLSCEQNLNHDAMYWYRQDPGQGLRLIYYSQIVNDFQKGDIAEGYSVSREKKESFPLTVTSAQKNPTAFYLCASSPRAGDPYEQYFGPGTRLTVT.

The genes are TRBV15 and TRBJ2-3, with 8 bases lining up with TRBD1. This CDR3 spans 15 amino acids. Germline CDR1 LNHNV, CDR2 YYDKDF (reference sequence). The ends lost 2 bases at V and 4 bases at J; junction bases unmatched: 5. CDR3 protein: CATSRTGTGPDTQYF. The CDR3 nucleotides read TGTGCCACCAGCAGAACCGGGACAGGCCCAGATACGCAGTATTTT. Filled out from reference TRBV15 and TRBJ2-3, the complete variable domain reads DAMVIQNPRYQVTQFGKPVTLSCSQTLNHNVMYWYQQKSSQAPKLLFHYYDKDFNNEADTPDNFQSRRPNTSFCFLDIRSPGLGDTAMYLCATSRTGTGPDTQYFGPGTRLTVL.